These 6 T cell receptor beta chains share one sample of origin, sequenced in a study of T cell responses to AZD1222 COVID-19 vaccine. Clones were read by immunoSEQ multiplex PCR, and TCRdb kept only the in-frame ones, dropping some. This sample carries approximately 100,000 clones, about 90% of them seen once, and the ten largest clones take around 8.7%. Here the sequenced sample was peripheral blood, taken on day 0 of AZD1222 vaccination. These receptors originate from an adult in good health.

The chain couples TRBV5-4 to TRBJ2-2; D assignment may be TRBD1 or TRBD2 (5 bases each). V was shortened by 4 bases and J by 1 base, with 11 bases between the two germline ends. The CDR3 consists of 15 residues. Germline V gene sequence: CDR1 SGHNT, CDR2 YYREEE (reference sequence). Here the CDR3 reads CASSGDLLNTGELFF. CDR3 bases: TGTGCCAGCAGCGGGGACCTCTTGAACACCGGGGAGCTGTTTTTT.

This clone was seen a few times. The chain carries TRBV18 and TRBJ1-1; unclear D gene. V shed 3 bases and J shed 1 base, with 12 bases lying between them. The CDR3 covers 15 residues. Germline V gene sequence: CDR1 KGHSH, CDR2 LQKENI. Written as DNA, the CDR3 is TGTGCCAGCTCACCGAAAATCACAAAGAACACTGAAGCTTTCTTT. Its translation: CASSPKITKNTEAFF.

This rearrangement joins TRBV5-1 to TRBJ2-1, with D hard to call. This CDR3 contains 15 residues. CDR1 and CDR2 (germline): SGHRS, YFSETQ. With 1 base removed from V and 7 bases from J, the gap between germline ends came to 15 bases. The CDR3 here is CASSLYSGDRNEQFF. In DNA, the CDR3 is TGCGCCAGCAGCTTGTACTCAGGTGATCGGAATGAGCAGTTCTTC.

The chain has TRBV19 and TRBJ1-5; D may be TRBD1 (5 bases). Trimming shortened V by 4 bases and J by 7 bases, and 17 bases separated the two germline ends. From germline, CDR1 is LNHDA and CDR2 SQIVND (reference sequence). The CDR3 contains 15 residues. Here the CDR3 reads CASSKGPVEGQPQHF. The DNA for the CDR3 is TGTGCCAGTAGTAAGGGGCCAGTAGAGGGGCAGCCCCAGCATTTT.

V usage is TRBV28 and J usage is TRBJ2-7, with D uncertain. The germline gives CDR1 MDHEN, CDR2 SYDVKM. The CDR3 has 12 residues. V lost 6 bases, J lost 4 bases, and 10 bases lay in between. The CDR3: CASSRTEYEQYF. CDR3 nucleotide sequence: TGTGCCAGCAGCCGGACGGAGTACGAGCAGTACTTC.

The V gene is TRBV4-1, the J gene TRBJ2-1; D gene unclear. This CDR3 contains 14 residues. Looked up from germline, CDR1 is MGHRA and CDR2 is YSYEKL. Deletions cut 2 bases from V and 9 bases from J, with 14 bases between. CDR3 coding DNA: TGCGCCAGCAGCCAATTGGACGCTGACGGTGAGCAGTTCTTC. Its protein product is CASSQLDADGEQFF.